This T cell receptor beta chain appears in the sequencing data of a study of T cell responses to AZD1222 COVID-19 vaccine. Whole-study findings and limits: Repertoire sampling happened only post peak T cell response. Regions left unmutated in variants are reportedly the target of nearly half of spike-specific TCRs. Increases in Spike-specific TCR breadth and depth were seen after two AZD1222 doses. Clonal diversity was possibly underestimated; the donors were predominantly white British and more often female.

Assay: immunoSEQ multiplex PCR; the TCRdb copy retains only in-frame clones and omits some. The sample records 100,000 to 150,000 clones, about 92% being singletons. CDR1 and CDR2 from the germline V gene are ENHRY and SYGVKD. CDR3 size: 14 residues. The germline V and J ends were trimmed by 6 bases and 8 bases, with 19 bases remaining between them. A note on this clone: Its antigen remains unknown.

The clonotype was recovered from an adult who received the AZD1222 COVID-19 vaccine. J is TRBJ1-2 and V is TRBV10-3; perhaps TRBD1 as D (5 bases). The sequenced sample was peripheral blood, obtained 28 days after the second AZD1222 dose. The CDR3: CAIRPREWENGYTF. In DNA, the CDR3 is TGTGCCATCAGACCCAGGGAGTGGGAGAACGGCTACACCTTC.